The rows below give T cell receptor beta chains drawn from one sample of a study of T cell responses to AZD1222 COVID-19 vaccine. The table came from immunoSEQ multiplex PCR; TCRdb's copy has only in-frame clones and leaves some out. The sample shows approximately 140,000 clones, around 94% of them seen only once. Sequences were derived from peripheral blood, sampled on day 0 of AZD1222 vaccination. All receptors come from an adult in good health. Both conserved end residues are part of each CDR3. A D gene is named only where the DNA matches it firmly. Only part of the rows carry a size: once, few, many, or a class if the clone is expanded.

d_call	clone_size	j_call	v_call	cdr3_aa	cdr3_nt
NA	NA	TRBJ1-5	TRBV9	CASSVEEWGQPQHF	TGTGCCAGCAGCGTAGAGGAGTGGGGTCAGCCCCAGCATTTT
NA	once	TRBJ2-3	TRBV12-3/TRBV12-4	CASSFRGTDTQYF	TGTGCCAGCAGTTTTCGGGGCACAGATACGCAGTATTTT
NA	NA	TRBJ2-1	TRBV7-2	CASSLVANEQFF	TGTGCCAGCAGCCTTGTTGCCAATGAGCAGTTCTTC
NA	NA	TRBJ1-3	TRBV11-2	CASSPRTGQTSGNTIYF	TGTGCCAGCAGCCCCCGGACGGGACAAACCTCTGGAAACACCATATATTTT
TRBD1	NA	TRBJ1-1	TRBV2	CASSVQGATEAFF	TGTGCCAGCAGTGTCCAGGGGGCTACTGAAGCTTTCTTT
TRBD1	NA	TRBJ2-3	TRBV3-1/TRBV3-2	CASSQDRDRYTDTQYF	TGTGCCAGCAGCCAAGATAGGGACAGATACACAGATACGCAGTATTTT
TRBD1	NA	TRBJ2-2	TRBV2	CAGDRDANTGELFF	TGTGCCGGTGACAGGGATGCGAACACCGGGGAGCTGTTTTTT
NA	NA	TRBJ2-5	TRBV6-2/TRBV6-3	CASSFNPDTFDQETQYF	TGTGCCAGCAGTTTCAACCCGGACACATTCGATCAAGAGACCCAGTACTTC
NA	NA	TRBJ1-2	TRBV5-1	CASRKGVANYGYTF	TGCGCCAGCAGGAAGGGCGTAGCTAACTATGGCTACACCTTC
NA	few	TRBJ1-1	TRBV10-3	CAIRHTTEAFF	TGTGCCATCAGACACACCACTGAAGCTTTCTTT
NA	NA	TRBJ1-6	TRBV7-6	CASSLAGGSYNSPLHF	TGTGCCAGCAGCTTAGCAGGGGGCTCCTATAATTCACCCCTCCACTTT
NA	NA	TRBJ1-5	TRBV2	CASGRRTSNQPQHF	TGTGCCAGCGGCAGGAGAACTAGCAATCAGCCCCAGCATTTT
NA	NA	TRBJ2-3	TRBV11-1	CASSPWGVSTDTQYF	TGTGCCAGCAGCCCATGGGGGGTCAGCACAGATACGCAGTATTTT
NA	NA	TRBJ1-2	TRBV4-1	CASSQGAGEVGYTF	TGCGCCAGCAGCCAAGGGGCAGGGGAGGTCGGCTACACCTTC
NA	NA	TRBJ2-1	TRBV2	CAGSAGNNEQFF	TGTGCCGGGAGCGCGGGGAACAATGAGCAGTTCTTC
NA	NA	TRBJ1-2	TRBV4-1	CASSQGGSWAAGYTF	TGCGCCAGCAGCCAAGGGGGGTCCTGGGCGGCGGGCTACACCTTC
TRBD2	NA	TRBJ2-1	TRBV28	CASSTPTSGNHNEQFF	TGTGCCAGCAGCACCCCGACTAGCGGGAACCACAATGAGCAGTTCTTC
TRBD2	few	TRBJ2-1	TRBV27	CASLDPRTGGREQFF	TGTGCCAGCCTAGACCCTCGGACGGGAGGCAGGGAGCAGTTCTTC
TRBD1	NA	TRBJ2-1	TRBV5-1	CASSFFGQDYNEQFF	TGCGCCAGCAGCTTCTTCGGACAGGACTACAATGAGCAGTTCTTC
TRBD1	NA	TRBJ1-4	TRBV7-9	CASSSGTGGTNEKLFF	TGTGCCAGCAGCTCGGGAACAGGGGGAACTAATGAAAAACTGTTTTTT
NA	once	TRBJ1-5	TRBV18	CASLDINNQPQHF	TGTGCCAGCTTAGACATCAACAATCAGCCCCAGCATTTT
NA	once	TRBJ2-1	TRBV6-2/TRBV6-3	CASSYPPLSGEQFF	TGTGCCAGCAGTTACCCACCCCTTAGCGGTGAGCAGTTCTTC
TRBD2	NA	TRBJ2-3	TRBV4-2	CASSQVSSGTFTDTQYF	TGTGCCAGCAGCCAAGTATCTAGCGGGACTTTCACAGATACGCAGTATTTT
NA	NA	TRBJ1-1	TRBV19	CATKWGSTEAFF	TGTGCCACCAAGTGGGGGTCCACTGAAGCTTTCTTT
TRBD1	NA	TRBJ1-2	TRBV7-6	CASSLNQPGTGEDYTF	TGTGCCAGCAGCTTAAACCAGCCCGGGACAGGGGAGGACTACACCTTC
TRBD1	NA	TRBJ1-2	TRBV10-3	CAITMTGGSGYTF	TGTGCCATCACCATGACAGGGGGATCTGGCTACACCTTC
NA	NA	TRBJ1-2	TRBV5-4	CASREGVNYGYTF	TGTGCCAGCAGGGAGGGGGTTAACTATGGCTACACCTTC
NA	NA	TRBJ1-1	TRBV7-9	CASRVTGSTEAFF	TGTGCCAGCAGGGTTACAGGGAGTACTGAAGCTTTCTTT
NA	few	TRBJ1-2	TRBV18	CASSPPSTNYGYTF	TGTGCCAGCTCACCCCCGAGTACTAACTATGGCTACACCTTC
NA	NA	TRBJ1-5	TRBV4-1	CASSQDLGGLINQPQHF	TGCGCCAGCAGCCAAGATCTTGGGGGGCTAATTAATCAGCCCCAGCATTTT
NA	NA	TRBJ2-5	TRBV5-1	CASSLVPAREETQYF	TGCGCCAGCAGCTTGGTGCCAGCCCGGGAAGAGACCCAGTACTTC
TRBD1	NA	TRBJ1-5	TRBV7-9	CASSGQGAGNQPQHF	TGTGCCAGCAGCGGACAGGGGGCTGGCAATCAGCCCCAGCATTTT
TRBD1	NA	TRBJ2-2	TRBV19	CASSTGTGLPGELFF	TGTGCCAGTAGTACCGGGACAGGCCTTCCCGGGGAGCTGTTTTTT
NA	NA	TRBJ1-2	TRBV9	CASSPSPGRLTNGYTF	TGTGCCAGCAGCCCATCGCCTGGCAGGCTAACTAATGGCTACACCTTC
TRBD1	NA	TRBJ2-5	TRBV28	CASSLGQGQETQYF	TGTGCCAGCAGTTTGGGACAGGGCCAAGAGACCCAGTACTTC
NA	few	TRBJ2-5	TRBV9	CASSVMREETQYF	TGTGCCAGCAGCGTGATGAGAGAAGAGACCCAGTACTTC
NA	NA	TRBJ2-5	TRBV12-3/TRBV12-4	CASSFSGGGSQYF	TGTGCCAGCAGTTTTTCGGGTGGGGGGTCCCAGTACTTC
NA	few	TRBJ1-2	TRBV3-1/TRBV3-2	CASSQKYSGGGSGYTF	TGTGCCAGCAGCCAGAAGTACAGCGGGGGAGGGAGCGGCTACACCTTC
NA	NA	TRBJ2-3	TRBV6-5	CASGTPVNTDTQYF	TGTGCCAGCGGGACTCCAGTAAACACAGATACGCAGTATTTT
NA	NA	TRBJ1-5	TRBV7-2	CASTQTGPRLDQPQHF	TGTGCCAGCACCCAAACAGGGCCTCGGTTGGATCAGCCCCAGCATTTT
NA	NA	TRBJ1-5	TRBV2	CASSEFWGGQPQHF	TGTGCCAGCAGTGAATTCTGGGGCGGTCAGCCCCAGCATTTT
NA	NA	TRBJ2-1	TRBV19	CASSQSRNSYNEQFF	TGTGCCAGTAGTCAATCCAGAAACTCCTACAATGAGCAGTTCTTC
NA	NA	TRBJ1-1	TRBV7-9	CASRDNFPGTEAFF	TGTGCCAGCCGGGACAACTTCCCGGGCACTGAAGCTTTCTTT
NA	NA	TRBJ1-2	TRBV5-1	CASSETQTGILYGYTF	TGCGCCAGCAGCGAAACGCAGACAGGAATTTTATATGGCTACACCTTC
NA	NA	TRBJ1-3	TRBV5-1	CASSLDASGNTIYF	TGCGCCAGCAGCTTGGATGCATCTGGAAACACCATATATTTT
NA	NA	TRBJ1-2	TRBV29-1	CSAGTASDGYTF	TGCAGCGCCGGGACTGCCTCGGATGGCTACACCTTC
NA	NA	TRBJ1-5	TRBV19	CASSMGVLSQPQHF	TGTGCCAGTAGTATGGGGGTATTAAGTCAGCCCCAGCATTTT
NA	few	TRBJ1-2	TRBV2	CASSKDGSGLTIF	TGTGCCAGCAGCAAGGATGGTTCCGGGCTAACGATCTTC
TRBD2	NA	TRBJ2-5	TRBV10-1	CASSELPSGDQETQYF	TGCGCCAGCAGTGAGTTGCCTAGCGGAGACCAAGAGACCCAGTACTTC
NA	NA	TRBJ1-6	TRBV18	CASSPGAQNSPLHF	TGTGCCAGCTCACCAGGAGCCCAGAATTCACCCCTCCACTTT
TRBD1	NA	TRBJ1-5	TRBV5-8	CASSLEGWTGHSNQPQHF	TGTGCCAGCAGCTTGGAAGGGTGGACAGGACATAGCAATCAGCCCCAGCATTTT
TRBD1	NA	TRBJ1-1	TRBV18	CASSPTGGMNTEAFF	TGTGCCAGCTCACCGACAGGGGGCATGAACACTGAAGCTTTCTTT